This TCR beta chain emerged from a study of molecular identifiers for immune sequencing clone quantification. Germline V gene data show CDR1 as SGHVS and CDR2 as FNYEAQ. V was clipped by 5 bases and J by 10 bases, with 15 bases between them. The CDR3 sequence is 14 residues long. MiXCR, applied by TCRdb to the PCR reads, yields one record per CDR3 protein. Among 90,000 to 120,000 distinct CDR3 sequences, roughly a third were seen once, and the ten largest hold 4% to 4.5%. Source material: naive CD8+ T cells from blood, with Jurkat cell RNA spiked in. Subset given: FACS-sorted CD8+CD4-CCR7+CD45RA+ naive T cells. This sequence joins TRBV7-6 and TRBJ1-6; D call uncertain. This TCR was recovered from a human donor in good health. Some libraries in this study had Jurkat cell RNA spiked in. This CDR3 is CASSMEGAGSPLHF. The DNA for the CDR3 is TGTGCCAGCAGCATGGAAGGCGCGGGGTCACCCCTCCACTTT.